The T cell receptor (beta chain) under discussion was sequenced for a study of neoadjuvant nivolumab and ipilimumab in lung cancer. Turning to the study itself: Patients got nivolumab 3 mg/kg on days 1, 15 and 29; combination added ipilimumab 1 mg/kg day 1.

TCRdb's copy holds only in-frame clones and misses some; the assay was immunoSEQ multiplex PCR. The table includes over 20,000 clones, 82% detected once. Of note for this clone: Its specificity is not known.

Regarding the study as a whole: Only a small number of samples underwent TCR sequencing. Only two of four nivolumab-treated tumors gained richness and clonality by surgery.

V was cut by 2 bases and J by 6 bases, with 18 bases left in between. Germline CDR1 SGHRS, CDR2 YFSETQ. The CDR3 covers 15 residues. Specimen: tumor tissue, collected after neoadjuvant nivolumab, alone or with ipilimumab, at or shortly before surgery. The chain employs TRBV5-1 and TRBJ2-7, with D possibly TRBD2 on 5 matching bases. The sequence came from an adult with non-small cell lung cancer. CDR3 region: CASSLLARKVGEQYF. The CDR3 DNA reads TGCGCCAGCAGCTTATTAGCGAGAAAGGTGGGCGAGCAGTACTTC.